This section outlines one TCR beta chain sequence together with its context. This CDR3 comprises 16 residues. The V gene's germline CDR1 is SGHDT and CDR2 YYEEEE. V lost 0 bases and J 0 bases, leaving 10 bases between the germline ends. TCRdb's table, derived via immunoSEQ multiplex PCR, lists solely in-frame clones and lacks some. In the table there are about 77,000 clones, around nine tenths of which are singletons. The data originate from a study of T cell changes during pregnancy in multiple sclerosis. The sequencing here drew on peripheral blood, taken before pregnancy. J is TRBJ2-1 and V is TRBV5-6, with a tentative D call TRBD1 (5 bases). This sequence was found in a female donor with multiple sclerosis, enrolled in a pregnancy study. CDR3 sequence (DNA): TGTGCCAGCAGCTTGGGGGGCCCGAGCTCCTACAATGAGCAGTTCTTC. Its protein is CASSLGGPSSYNEQFF. Full variable domain (rest looked up from reference TRBV5-6 and TRBJ2-1): DAGVTQSPTHLIKTRGQQVTLRCSPKSGHDTVSWYQQALGQGPQFIFQYYEEEERQRGNFPDRFSGHQFPNYSSELNVNALLLGDSALYLCASSLGGPSSYNEQFFGPGTRLTVL.